One and the same sample provided the 30 T cell receptor beta chains below, sequenced in a study of T cell repertoires in cytomegalovirus infection (dated by TCRdb to about 2019). These receptors have no identified antigens. The sample's treatment or condition label, in plain terms: in vitro stimulation with specific CMV peptide epitopes to enrich CMV-specific T cells. For sequencing, an Illumina HiSeq 1500 was employed. TCRdb reworked the public reads: Q25 trimming with fastp, MiXCR clone assembly, productive beta chains retained. Rows merge per CDR3 protein into single entries with the most common DNA and genes. The sample table lists roughly 990,000 distinct CDR3 sequences, 25% to 40% of them with a count of one. The ten biggest clones cover roughly 12% of the sample. The sample consisted of cultured CD8+ T cells from PBMCs, taken from culture after CMV antigen stimulation. These receptors were obtained from a human donor in good health (CMV status not recorded). Some clones in this sample may be carry-over from other donors' samples.

The chain has TRBV6-2 or TRBV6-3 and TRBJ2-1; either TRBD1 or TRBD2 may fit D (5 bases each). Trimming removed 5 bases at V and 10 bases at J, with 18 bases between. CDR3 length: 14 residues. The germline V gene encodes CDR1 MNHEY and CDR2 SVGEGT. As DNA, the CDR3 is TGTGCCAGCAGTATTAGGGACCGCACCGGAGAGCAGTTCTTC. Its protein product is CASSIRDRTGEQFF.

In its sample, this clonotype was seen a few times. This chain links TRBV7-2 with TRBJ1-2; no definite D call. The CDR3 covers 13 residues. CDR1 is SGHTA, CDR2 FQGNSA, per germline. V was cut by 6 bases and J by 7 bases, with 15 bases left in between. CDR3 sequence (DNA): TGTGCCAGCAGGTCAGTCGGATCCTCTGGCTACACCTTC. Protein product: CASRSVGSSGYTF.

This clonotype has at least ten counts. The genes are TRBV7-8 and TRBJ1-1; D is possibly TRBD1 (5 bases). The CDR3 extends over 15 amino acids. Looked up from germline, CDR1 is SGHVS and CDR2 is FQNEAQ. Trimming removed 1 base from V and 1 base from J, with 10 bases in between. In DNA form, the CDR3 reads TGTGCCAGCAGCTTAGATCAGGGTGAGAACACTGAAGCTTTCTTT. This encodes CASSLDQGENTEAFF.

The gene calls are TRBV5-6 and TRBJ2-4; D remains unclear. This CDR3 is built from 12 residues. Germline V CDR1 and CDR2: SGHDT, YYEEEE. Trimming pared 0 bases from V and 5 bases from J, leaving 3 bases between. CDR3 DNA: TGTGCCAGCAGCTTGGTCCAAAACATTCAGTACTTC. Residues: CASSLVQNIQYF. Complete variable domain (other parts from reference TRBV5-6 and TRBJ2-4): DAGVTQSPTHLIKTRGQQVTLRCSPKSGHDTVSWYQQALGQGPQFIFQYYEEEERQRGNFPDRFSGHQFPNYSSELNVNALLLGDSALYLCASSLVQNIQYFGAGTRLSVL.

This clonotype was seen ten or more times. This chain uses TRBV20-1 with TRBJ2-5, with D possibly matching TRBD2 (5 bases). Germline CDR1 and CDR2: DFQATT and SNEGSKA (reference sequence). The V end lost 1 base, the J end lost 4 bases, and 7 bases lay between the germline ends. The CDR3 is 12 residues long. CDR3 DNA: TGCAGTGCTAGAGTCGGAGGAGAGACCCAGTACTTC. It codes for CSARVGGETQYF.

CDR3 bases: TGTGCCAGCAGTACCCAGGGGCCCACCTACGAGCAGTACGTC. Encoded protein: CASSTQGPTYEQYV. The chain carries TRBV28 and TRBJ2-7; D is possibly TRBD1 (6 bases). V shed 5 bases and J shed 2 bases, with 13 bases lying between them. Germline-derived CDR1 and CDR2 are MDHEN and SYDVKM. CDR3 size: 14 residues.

Regarding this clonotype: A read error may explain this, as a much larger clone is one base away. This sequence joins TRBV7-2 and TRBJ2-1; D gene ambiguous. CDR1 SGHTA and CDR2 FQGNSA come from the germline V gene. CDR3 length: 13 residues. The CDR3 loop is CANSLVGIHEQFF. DNA for the CDR3: TGTGCCAACAGCTTAGTAGGGATCCATGAGCAGTTCTTC.

The J gene is TRBJ1-5, the V gene TRBV11-3; D ambiguous. V was trimmed by 1 base and J by 9 bases, leaving 7 bases between them. This CDR3 comprises 12 residues. CDR1 and CDR2 (germline): SGHNT, YENEEA. The chain's CDR3 is CASSLVLLPQHF. The CDR3 DNA reads as TGTGCCAGCAGCTTAGTTCTCTTGCCCCAGCATTTT.

The chain employs TRBV27 and TRBJ1-6; tentatively, D is TRBD1 (6 bases). The CDR3 is made up of 16 amino acids. The V gene lost 2 bases and the J gene lost 7 bases, with 15 bases spanning the gap. The germline CDR1 and CDR2 sequences are MNHEY and SMNVEV (reference sequence). CDR3 in DNA: TGTGCCAGCAGTTTAGTATTCACAGGGTTGAATTCACCCCTCCACTTT. Encoded protein: CASSLVFTGLNSPLHF.

The V and J genes are TRBV27 and TRBJ1-1; TRBD1 matches at 7 bases. V dropped 1 base and J dropped 2; count of bases not matched to a gene: 4. This CDR3 comprises 15 residues. Germline V lookup: CDR1 MNHEY, CDR2 SMNVEV (reference sequence). CDR3 nucleotide sequence: TGTGCCAGCAGTTTATTTGAGGGGGCCAACACTGAAGCTTTCTTT. Its translation: CASSLFEGANTEAFF.

This clonotype has only a few counts. The gene calls are TRBV10-1 and TRBJ2-7; TRBD1 matches at 9 bases. V lost 5 bases, J lost 0 bases, and 2 bases stayed unmatched. The CDR3 is made up of 14 amino acids. From germline, CDR1 is WNHNN and CDR2 SYGVQD (reference sequence). The CDR3 region has the DNA TGCGCCAGCAGTTGGGGACAGGGCTCCTACGAGCAGTACTTC. Its translation: CASSWGQGSYEQYF.

V usage is TRBV7-9 and J usage is TRBJ2-7; 11 bases are a match to TRBD2. The CDR3 is made up of 16 amino acids. Germline V gene sequence: CDR1 SEHNR, CDR2 FQNEAQ (reference sequence). Losses at the gene ends were 5 bases for V and 0 bases for J; bases not matched to a gene: 6. CDR3 nucleotides: TGTGCCAGCAGCAAATCGCTAGCGGGGGGCTCCTACGAGCAGTACTTC. Protein product: CASSKSLAGGSYEQYF.

The chain uses TRBV7-9 and TRBJ2-3, with a possible D match to TRBD2 (6 bases). The CDR3 has 13 residues. Looked up from germline, CDR1 is SEHNR and CDR2 is FQNEAQ (reference sequence). CDR3 protein: CVTSEGWTDTQYF. CDR3 DNA: TGTGTCACGTCGGAGGGCTGGACAGATACGCAGTATTTT.

This clonotype was detected ten times or more. The chain recombines TRBV7-6 with TRBJ1-5; TRBD1 might be the D (6 bases). Between the trimmed V and J ends, which lost 1 base and 3 bases, there was a span of 16 bases. CDR1 and CDR2 from the germline V gene are SGHVS and FNYEAQ. This CDR3 has 17 residues. The CDR3 nucleotides are TGTGCCAGCAGCTTAGAAGTCGGACAGTTGGTCAATCAGCCCCAGCATTTT. This gives the protein CASSLEVGQLVNQPQHF.

The chain employs TRBV7-2 and TRBJ1-4; no clear D. The germline V gene encodes CDR1 SGHTA and CDR2 FQGNSA. Trimming took 0 bases from V and 4 from J, leaving 12 bases between them. This CDR3 has 16 amino acids. This chain's CDR3 is CASSLAVTQFNEKLFF. The CDR3 DNA reads as TGTGCCAGCAGCTTAGCGGTGACCCAATTTAATGAAAAACTGTTTTTT.

This clonotype showed up many times. The chain is built from TRBV7-9 and TRBJ1-2, with D unresolved. CDR1 is SEHNR, CDR2 FQNEAQ, per germline (reference sequence). The CDR3 runs to 16 residues. The V end lost 5 bases, the J end lost 4 bases, and 20 bases lay between the germline ends. The CDR3 nucleotides are TGTGCCAGCAGCCCCCCCCTTGCGGGAGGTGTCTATGGCTACACCTTC. It yields the protein CASSPPLAGGVYGYTF.

The chain recombines TRBV12-5 with TRBJ1-2, with TRBD1 as a possible D gene (5 bases). V lost 7 bases and J lost 6, with 12 bases in between. The CDR3 length is 12 residues. The germline V gene has CDR1 LGHNT and CDR2 FRNRAP. The CDR3 DNA follows: TGTGCTAGTGTTGGGCAGGGTGATGGCTACACCTTC. As protein: CASVGQGDGYTF.

The V and J genes are TRBV6-1 and TRBJ2-7; D unclear. V shed 6 bases and J shed 0 bases, with 6 bases lying between them. There are 12 residues in the CDR3. CDR1 is MNHNS, CDR2 SASEGT, per germline. This CDR3 reads CASSWNSYEQYF. DNA for the CDR3: TGTGCCAGCAGCTGGAACTCCTACGAGCAGTACTTC.

This clonotype came up a few times. V gene TRBV12-3 or TRBV12-4 combines with J gene TRBJ2-4, with a possible D match to TRBD1 (7 bases). This CDR3 region has 20 residues. The germline V and J ends were trimmed by 3 bases and 1 base, with 25 bases remaining between them. CDR3 protein: CASSLSRGATGDLAKNIQYF. The DNA for the CDR3 is TGTGCCAGCAGTTTGAGCAGAGGGGCAACAGGGGACTTGGCCAAAAACATTCAGTACTTC.

Points on this clonotype: One base away lies a much larger clone, so this may be a sequencing read error. The rearrangement links TRBV7-2 to TRBJ1-5; D is unresolved. CDR3 length: 17 residues. Germline V CDR1 and CDR2: SGHTA, FQGNSA. Trimming removed 2 bases from V and 0 bases from J, with 14 bases in between. The CDR3, as DNA: TGTGCCAGCAGCTTACTCTCGAGTGCCTATAGCAATCAGCCCCAGCATTTT. Translation: CASSLLSSAYSNQPQHF.

This clonotype was counted at least ten times. The V call is TRBV12-3 or TRBV12-4, the J call TRBJ1-1, with TRBD1 matching 7 bases. This CDR3 region has 17 residues. V gave up 3 bases and J gave up 1 base; unmatched junction bases: 11. The CDR3 region has the DNA TGTGCCAGCAGTTTCAGGGGGTTTGGTTTAAGGAACACTGAAGCTTTCTTT. Translating gives CASSFRGFGLRNTEAFF.

J is TRBJ2-2 and V is TRBV6-2 or TRBV6-3; 10 nucleotides agree with TRBD1. CDR1 is MNHEY, CDR2 SVGEGT, per germline. V trimming: 6 bases; J trimming: 4 bases; junction bases outside the gene matches: 5. CDR3 size: 15 residues. The CDR3 nucleotides are TGTGCCAGCAGGGAGGGACAGGGGCTCACCGGGGAGCTGTTTTTT. This sequence encodes CASREGQGLTGELFF.

The V gene is TRBV27, the J gene TRBJ2-3; the D gene is possibly TRBD2 (5 bases). From germline, CDR1 is MNHEY and CDR2 SMNVEV (reference sequence). V was cut by 7 bases and J by 6 bases, with 14 bases left in between. The CDR3 spans 13 residues. CDR3 DNA sequence: TGTGCCAGCACCCCCCGCGGGCGGGATACGCAGTATTTT. This codes for CASTPRGRDTQYF.

The V gene is TRBV6-6, the J gene TRBJ2-2; possibly TRBD1 for D (5 bases). The CDR3 has 15 residues. Looked up from germline, CDR1 is MNHNY and CDR2 is SVGAGI (reference sequence). The V end lost 5 bases, the J end lost 3 bases, and 13 bases lay between the germline ends. The CDR3 DNA follows: TGTGCCAGCAGTAAAGACAGCCCGTACACCGGGGAGCTGTTTTTT. Its translation is CASSKDSPYTGELFF.

The chain carries TRBV7-9 and TRBJ1-1; D ambiguous. This CDR3 comprises 14 residues. Germline lookup yields CDR1 SEHNR and CDR2 FQNEAQ (reference sequence). V was clipped by 1 base and J by 10 bases, with 16 bases between them. The CDR3 sequence: CASSLGEAHQGAFF. The CDR3 region has the DNA TGTGCCAGCAGCTTAGGGGAGGCCCACCAAGGAGCTTTCTTT.

There are a few counts of this clonotype. The chain is built from TRBV19 and TRBJ2-1, with D perhaps assigned TRBD1 or TRBD2 (6 bases each). Germline V CDR1 and CDR2: LNHDA, SQIVND (reference sequence). The V gene lost 5 bases and the J gene lost 3 bases, with 14 bases spanning the gap. This CDR3 is 15 amino acids long. The CDR3 region is CASSLGGTNYNEQFF. In DNA, the CDR3 is TGTGCCAGTAGTCTAGGAGGGACAAACTACAATGAGCAGTTCTTC.

V and J are TRBV7-6 and TRBJ2-1, with D maybe TRBD1 (6 bases). V was trimmed by 10 bases and J by 2 bases, leaving 12 bases between them. This CDR3 contains 13 residues. The germline V gene encodes CDR1 SGHVS and CDR2 FNYEAQ. DNA for the CDR3: TGTGCCACCCGAGGGGGAGCCTACAATGAGCAGTTCTTC. Protein product: CATRGGAYNEQFF.

This clonotype was detected a few times. The rearrangement links TRBV5-1 to TRBJ1-1; a weak D match, TRBD1 (5 bases). The germline CDR1 and CDR2 sequences are SGHRS and YFSETQ. V dropped 0 bases and J dropped 3 bases, with 18 bases sitting between them. The CDR3 consists of 17 residues. Written as DNA, the CDR3 is TGCGCCAGCAGCTTGGCTGGCAGGGTCTCAAAGGACACTGAAGCTTTCTTT. This translates into CASSLAGRVSKDTEAFF.

The CDR3 coding sequence is TGTGCCAGCAGCCAAGAAAGTAAGGAGACCCAGTACTTC. Amino acids: CASSQESKETQYF. The chain joins TRBV3-1 to TRBJ2-5; D remains ambiguous. Germline assignment: CDR1 LGHDT and CDR2 YNNKEL (reference sequence). V was cut by 0 bases and J by 5 bases, with 7 bases left in between. There are 13 residues in the CDR3.

The V call is TRBV20-1, the J call TRBJ2-4; 11 positions agree with TRBD2. The V and J ends lost 2 bases and 5 bases, in that order; junction bases with no gene match: 17. In germline, CDR1 is DFQATT, CDR2 SNEGSKA (reference sequence). CDR3 length: 19 amino acids. The CDR3 nucleotides are TGCAGTGCTAGACAAGTCAAGTCGGGACTAGCGGAGACCCAAAACATTCAGTACTTC. This encodes CSARQVKSGLAETQNIQYF.